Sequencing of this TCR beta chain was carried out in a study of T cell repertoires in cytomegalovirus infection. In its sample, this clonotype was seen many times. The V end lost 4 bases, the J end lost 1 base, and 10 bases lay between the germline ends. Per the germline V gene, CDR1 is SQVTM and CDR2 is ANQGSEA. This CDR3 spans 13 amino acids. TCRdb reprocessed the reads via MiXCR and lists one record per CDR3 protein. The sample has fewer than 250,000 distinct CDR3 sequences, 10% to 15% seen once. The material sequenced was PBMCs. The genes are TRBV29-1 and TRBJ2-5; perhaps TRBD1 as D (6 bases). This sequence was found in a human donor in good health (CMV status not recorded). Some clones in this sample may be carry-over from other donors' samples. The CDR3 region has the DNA TGCAGCGTTGCAGGGGCTGGCCAAGAGACCCAGTACTTC. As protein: CSVAGAGQETQYF.